This T cell receptor beta chain appears in the sequencing data of a study of cytomegalovirus exposure and HLA in healthy donors. A remark on this clone: What it binds is unknown.

The CDR3 spans 16 residues. The germline CDR1 and CDR2 sequences are KGHSH and LQKENI. Trimming stripped 5 bases from V and 2 bases from J, with 16 bases between. The PCR used 60 Vbeta and 13 Jbeta primers. Repertoires were generated with immunoSEQ multiplex PCR, while TCRdb's copy carries only in-frame clones and drops some. The table has 100,000 to 150,000 clones, around 67% seen once; the top ten hold over 2%. Study results and caveats: Reported findings show TCR beta sequences accurately forecast HLA-A and HLA-B alleles in most subjects. In a later analysis, common viral pathogens appeared linked to several of the most significant clusters. In an earlier analysis, most TCR beta V segments were productive about 87% or about 30% of the time.

This receptor was obtained from a woman between 40 and 55 years old in good health and CMV-seropositive. Input material: PBMCs. This chain links TRBV18 with TRBJ1-5; D possibly corresponds to TRBD1 (5 bases). The CDR3 protein is CASSMWAGLGNQPQHF. The CDR3 nucleotides read TGTGCCAGCTCAATGTGGGCAGGGCTCGGCAATCAGCCCCAGCATTTT.